Following are 21 T cell receptor beta chains from one sample sequenced in a study of cytomegalovirus exposure and HLA in healthy donors. Amplification used 60 Vbeta primers and 13 Jbeta primers. Measured with immunoSEQ multiplex PCR; TCRdb has only the in-frame clones, and not every one. This table has about 110,000 clones, more than 60% appearing once. The specimen was PBMCs. These TCRs come from a woman aged 50 to 60 in good health and CMV-seropositive.

For this clone: Other DNA variants within this sample encode the same CDR3. The gene calls are TRBV5-1 and TRBJ2-3; perhaps TRBD2 as D (6 bases). Per the germline V gene, CDR1 is SGHRS and CDR2 is YFSETQ. The CDR3 is 14 residues long. V shed 3 bases and J shed 1 base, with 9 bases lying between them. CDR3 protein: CASSSWGGTDTQYF. The CDR3 DNA follows: TGCGCCAGCAGCTCCTGGGGGGGCACAGATACGCAGTATTTT.

The chain is built from TRBV5-1 and TRBJ2-1; 10 bases are shared with TRBD2. CDR1 SGHRS and CDR2 YFSETQ come from the germline V gene. V lost 4 bases, J lost 1 base, and 11 bases stayed unmatched. This CDR3 comprises 18 residues. The CDR3 nucleotides read TGCGCCAGCAGCCCAGCTCTACTAGCGGGATCTTCCTACAATGAGCAGTTCTTC. Its translation is CASSPALLAGSSYNEQFF.

The chain joins TRBV6-6 to TRBJ2-5; possibly TRBD2 for D (5 bases). The CDR3 has 13 residues. Germline V gene sequence: CDR1 MNHNY, CDR2 SVGAGI (reference sequence). Trimming pared 2 bases from V and 2 bases from J, leaving 6 bases between. The CDR3 loop reads CASSYTRQETQYF. DNA for the CDR3: TGTGCCAGCAGTTACACTAGGCAAGAGACCCAGTACTTC.

The chain is built from TRBV19 and TRBJ2-1, with 7 bases identical to TRBD2. This CDR3 is built from 16 residues. The trim removed 0 bases at V and 2 bases at J, leaving 4 bases unmatched. The germline V gene has CDR1 LNHDA and CDR2 SQIVND (reference sequence). This CDR3 is CASSIEWSGAYNEQFF. DNA for the CDR3: TGTGCCAGTAGTATAGAATGGAGCGGGGCCTACAATGAGCAGTTCTTC.

This sequence joins TRBV27 and TRBJ2-1, with D possibly being TRBD2 (6 bases). The V gene's germline CDR1 is MNHEY and CDR2 SMNVEV (reference sequence). The CDR3 runs 15 residues. V was clipped by 4 bases and J by 5 bases, with 15 bases between them. The CDR3 DNA is TGTGCCAGCAGTTCCCCCCGACTAGGCGACAATGAGCAGTTCTTC. It translates to CASSSPRLGDNEQFF.

This chain connects TRBV9 to TRBJ2-2, with TRBD1 as a possible D gene (5 bases). V dropped 4 bases and J dropped 6 bases, with 19 bases sitting between them. CDR1 and CDR2 from the germline V gene are SGDLS and YYNGEE. This CDR3 has 16 residues. This CDR3 is CASSPSRNRRSGELFF. In nucleotides, the CDR3 is TGTGCCAGCAGCCCTAGTAGGAACAGGCGGTCCGGGGAGCTGTTTTTT.

This rearrangement joins TRBV19 to TRBJ2-7, with 8 bases lining up with TRBD2. Losses at the gene ends were 4 bases for V and 2 bases for J; bases not matched to a gene: 7. From germline, CDR1 is LNHDA and CDR2 SQIVND (reference sequence). This CDR3 spans 15 amino acids. Written as DNA, the CDR3 is TGTGCCAGTAGTACAGGGACTAGACTCCCCTACGAGCAGTACTTC. Its protein product is CASSTGTRLPYEQYF. Looking up the rest from reference TRBV19 and TRBJ2-7 gives the full variable domain: DGGITQSPKYLFRKEGQNVTLSCEQNLNHDAMYWYRQDPGQGLRLIYYSQIVNDFQKGDIAEGYSVSREKKESFPLTVTSAQKNPTAFYLCASSTGTRLPYEQYFGPGTRLTVT.

V usage is TRBV14 and J usage is TRBJ1-1, with 7 bases aligning to TRBD1. The ends lost 6 bases at V and 10 bases at J; junction bases unmatched: 20. Germline CDR1 and CDR2: SGHDN and FVKESK. The CDR3 length is 16 residues. DNA of the CDR3: TGTGCCAGCAGTCCTGGCAGGACAGGTCTCCGGGGGAGAGCTTTCTTT. Its translation: CASSPGRTGLRGRAFF.

V is TRBV19 and J is TRBJ2-1; 14 nucleotides agree with TRBD2. The length of the CDR3 is 16 residues. From germline, CDR1 is LNHDA and CDR2 SQIVND (reference sequence). Trimming cost V 4 bases and J 9 bases; bases outside gene matches: 8. The CDR3 region is CASSNSGTSGGGEQFF. For the CDR3, the DNA is TGTGCCAGTAGTAACTCCGGGACTAGCGGGGGTGGTGAGCAGTTCTTC.

This chain links TRBV11-1 with TRBJ2-7, with D perhaps matching TRBD1 (6 bases). Germline V CDR1 and CDR2: SGHAT, FQDESV (reference sequence). Trimming pared 6 bases from V and 4 bases from J, leaving 13 bases between. This CDR3 region has 13 residues. CDR3 coding DNA: TGTGCCAGCAGAGTACAGGGAGAATACGAGCAGTACTTC. Encoded protein: CASRVQGEYEQYF.

The chain recombines TRBV6-5 with TRBJ2-1; TRBD2 might be the D (7 bases). The V gene's germline CDR1 is MNHEY and CDR2 SVGAGI. This CDR3 is 16 amino acids long. V dropped 0 bases and J dropped 6 bases, with 15 bases sitting between them. The CDR3 DNA sequence: TGTGCCAGCAGTTACTCGACTACGGGGGGCCTCAATGAGCAGTTCTTC. Protein: CASSYSTTGGLNEQFF.

The gene calls are TRBV7-3 and TRBJ2-1, with 8 bases matching TRBD1. From germline, CDR1 is SGHTA and CDR2 FQGTGA. V shed 8 bases, J shed 6 bases, and the junction held 9 bases outside the gene matches. The CDR3 is made up of 14 amino acids. The CDR3 here is CASAPQGAINEQFF. The CDR3 DNA is TGTGCCAGCGCCCCCCAGGGGGCGATCAATGAGCAGTTCTTC.

The rearrangement links TRBV6-1 to TRBJ2-1; 10 bases agree with TRBD1. Trimming removed 5 bases from V and 7 bases from J; junction bases left unmatched: 2. Germline lookup yields CDR1 MNHNS and CDR2 SASEGT. This CDR3 spans 13 amino acids. The CDR3 DNA is TGTGCCAGCAGTTGGGGACAGGGGAATGAGCAGTTCTTC. This translates into CASSWGQGNEQFF.

This clone was observed once. The rearrangement joins TRBV4-2 to TRBJ2-7; D call uncertain. V lost 0 bases to trimming and J lost 1 base, with 7 bases between them. The CDR3 extends over 14 amino acids. CDR1 LGHNA and CDR2 YNFKEQ come from the germline V gene. CDR3 protein: CASSQDSLSYEQYF. Written as DNA, the CDR3 is TGTGCCAGCAGCCAAGATAGTCTGTCCTACGAGCAGTACTTC.

The rearrangement joins TRBV7-2 to TRBJ2-3, with D tentatively TRBD2 (5 bases). The V gene's germline CDR1 is SGHTA and CDR2 FQGNSA. The V end was cut by 1 base, the J end by 10 bases, with 12 bases between. This CDR3 contains 13 residues. This CDR3 is CASSLGLRGSQYF. The CDR3 DNA is TGTGCCAGCAGCTTAGGTCTACGGGGTTCGCAGTATTTT.

On this clone: The junction departs from the called germline gene at one end, perhaps through a read error. The chain employs TRBV19 and TRBJ1-5; D ambiguous. Germline CDR1 LNHDA, CDR2 SQIVND (reference sequence). The CDR3 extends over 17 amino acids. Written as DNA, the CDR3 is TGTGCCAGTAGCATAGACCCCCGGATGTTGAGGAATCAGCCCCAGCATTTT. The encoded protein is CASSIDPRMLRNQPQHF.

The chain has TRBV27 and TRBJ2-7; a possible D gene is TRBD1 (6 bases). The length of the CDR3 is 14 residues. V was cut by 3 bases and J by 7 bases, with 16 bases left in between. Germline V CDR1 and CDR2: MNHEY, SMNVEV (reference sequence). The CDR3 is CASSFRGETGEQYF. The CDR3 bases are TGTGCCAGCAGTTTCAGGGGAGAAACGGGAGAGCAGTACTTC.

The rearrangement uses TRBV27 and TRBJ1-1, with D perhaps matching TRBD1 (5 bases). This CDR3 spans 15 amino acids. V lost 7 bases, J lost 5 bases, and 20 bases lay in between. In germline, CDR1 is MNHEY, CDR2 SMNVEV (reference sequence). CDR3: CASKDLGRRGTEAFF. CDR3 nucleotide sequence: TGTGCCAGCAAGGATTTGGGGCGGCGCGGTACTGAAGCTTTCTTT.

The V and J genes are TRBV19 and TRBJ2-3; 7 positions agree with TRBD2. Germline lookup yields CDR1 LNHDA and CDR2 SQIVND (reference sequence). V lost 7 bases to trimming and J lost 5 bases; unmatched junction nucleotides: 12. The CDR3 length is 15 residues. CDR3 DNA: TGTGCCAGTACCCGGGTGGGAGGGGTCGGAGATACGCAGTATTTT. Translation gives CASTRVGGVGDTQYF.

This clone was detected a few times. A junction boundary mismatches the germline segment, possibly from a read error. The genes are TRBV7-2 and TRBJ1-1; 9 nucleotides agree with TRBD1. The germline V gene encodes CDR1 SGHTA and CDR2 FQGNSA. The CDR3 loop spans 14 amino acids. The CDR3 DNA follows: TGTGCCAGCAGCTCCCCGAGACAGGGGGGTGAAACTTTCTTT. This translates into CASSSPRQGGETFF.

The gene calls are TRBV5-1 and TRBJ1-5, with D uncertain. V was shortened by 2 bases and J by 7 bases, with 13 bases between the two germline ends. The CDR3 is 14 amino acids. Germline V lookup: CDR1 SGHRS, CDR2 YFSETQ. The CDR3 protein is CASSFSGEGQPQHF. CDR3 nucleotide sequence: TGCGCCAGCAGCTTTAGCGGGGAAGGGCAGCCCCAGCATTTT.